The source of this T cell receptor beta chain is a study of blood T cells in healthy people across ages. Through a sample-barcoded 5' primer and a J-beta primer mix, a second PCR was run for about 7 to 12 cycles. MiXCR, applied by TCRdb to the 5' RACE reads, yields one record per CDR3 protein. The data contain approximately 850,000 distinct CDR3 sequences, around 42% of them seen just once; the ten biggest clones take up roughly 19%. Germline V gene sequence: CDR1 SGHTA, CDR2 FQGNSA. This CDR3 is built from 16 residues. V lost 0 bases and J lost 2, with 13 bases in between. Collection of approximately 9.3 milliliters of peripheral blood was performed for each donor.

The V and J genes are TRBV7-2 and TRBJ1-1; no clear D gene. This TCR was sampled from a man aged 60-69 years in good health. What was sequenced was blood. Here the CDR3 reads CASSLATRSPNTEAFF. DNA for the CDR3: TGTGCCAGCAGCTTAGCCACACGAAGCCCTAACACTGAAGCTTTCTTT.